The 19 T cell receptor beta chains listed next were all sequenced from one sample in a study of Ad26.COV2.S vaccination and SARS-CoV-2 variants. Using immunoSEQ multiplex PCR, the repertoire was profiled, and TCRdb retains in-frame clones only, with some absent. This sample carries fewer than 400,000 clones, approximately 91% of them seen once, and the ten largest clones take around 3.4%. Documented treatment: 15 to 20 received Ad26.COV2.S at low or high dose, single or two shots; 5 received placebo; per-sample allocation not given. Following the first vaccine or placebo injection, samples were taken on day 63. The sample consisted of peripheral blood, taken in a trial of Ad26.COV2.S vaccine versus placebo. These receptors were collected from a person between 18 and 59 years old who received the Ad26.COV2.S COVID-19 vaccine or a placebo.

This clone has only one observation. The rearrangement links TRBV9 to TRBJ1-1; 7 bases are shared with TRBD1. Germline lookup yields CDR1 SGDLS and CDR2 YYNGEE. This CDR3 is built from 13 residues. Germline trimming cut 0 bases from V and 9 bases from J; bases unmatched to any gene: 5. The CDR3 loop reads CASSVVGGGQAFF. The CDR3 coding sequence is TGTGCCAGCAGCGTAGTAGGGGGCGGCCAAGCTTTCTTT. The whole variable domain, filled in from reference TRBV9 and TRBJ1-1, reads DSGVTQTPKHLITATGQRVTLRCSPRSGDLSVYWYQQSLDQGLQFLIQYYNGEERAKGNILERFSAQQFPDLHSELNLSSLELGDSALYFCASSVVGGGQAFFGQGTRLTVV.

The genes are TRBV5-4 and TRBJ1-1; 7 bases agree with TRBD1. This CDR3 is built from 15 residues. V was clipped by 3 bases and J by 1 base; unmatched bases: 6. Germline V gene lookup returns CDR1 SGHNT and CDR2 YYREEE (reference sequence). The CDR3 nucleotides are TGTGCCAGCAGCTACCCGGGACAGAGGAACACTGAAGCTTTCTTT. Protein sequence: CASSYPGQRNTEAFF. The full variable domain, with the rest looked up from reference TRBV5-4 and TRBJ1-1, is ETGVTQSPTHLIKTRGQQVTLRCSSQSGHNTVSWYQQALGQGPQFIFQYYREEENGRGNFPPRFSGLQFPNYSSELNVNALELDDSALYLCASSYPGQRNTEAFFGQGTRLTVV.

On this clone itself: This may arise from a read error, as a much more abundant clone is one base away. The genes are TRBV7-2 and TRBJ1-1, with D possibly TRBD1 on 6 matching bases. The ends were cut back, 2 bases at V and 3 bases at J, with 7 bases in the middle. The CDR3 has 13 residues. Germline-derived CDR1 and CDR2 are SGHTA and FQGNSA. The CDR3 protein is CASSLYRDTEAFF. The CDR3 DNA sequence: TGTGCCAGCAGCTTATACAGGGACACTGAAGCTTTCTTT. Full variable domain (rest looked up from reference TRBV7-2 and TRBJ1-1): GAGVSQSPSNKVTEKGKDVELRCDPISGHTALYWYRQSLGQGLEFLIYFQGNSAPDKSGLPSDRFSAERTGGSVSTLTIQRTQQEDSAVYLCASSLYRDTEAFFGQGTRLTVV.

The chain couples TRBV19 to TRBJ1-5; a possible D gene is TRBD1 (6 bases). The ends were cut back, 7 bases at V and 2 bases at J, with 9 bases in the middle. CDR3 length equals 13 residues. CDR1 LNHDA and CDR2 SQIVND come from the germline V gene (reference sequence). In DNA, the CDR3 is TGTGCCAGTACAAGACAGGGCAATCAGCCCCAGCATTTT. This sequence encodes CASTRQGNQPQHF.

Ten or more counts support this clone. This chain uses TRBV5-6 with TRBJ1-2; 11 bases map to TRBD1. Trimming removed 4 bases from V and 2 bases from J; junction bases left unmatched: 10. This CDR3 comprises 17 residues. Germline values: CDR1 SGHDT, CDR2 YYEEEE. CDR3 in amino acids: CASSNRDRGAINYGYTF. CDR3 DNA: TGTGCCAGCAGCAACCGGGACAGGGGGGCGATAAACTATGGCTACACCTTC.

The gene calls are TRBV5-5 and TRBJ1-1; no clear D gene. This CDR3 is built from 15 residues. Between the trimmed V and J ends, which lost 0 bases and 1 base, there was a span of 10 bases. Looked up from germline, CDR1 is SGHKS and CDR2 is YYEKEE (reference sequence). The DNA for the CDR3 is TGTGCCAGCAGCTTGGTGCCGGCCGCGAACACTGAAGCTTTCTTT. It encodes CASSLVPAANTEAFF.

This chain uses TRBV19 with TRBJ2-3, with D tentatively TRBD1 or TRBD2 (6 bases each). Trimming left V 5 bases short and J 0 bases short, with 15 bases between. The CDR3 is 16 amino acids. CDR1 LNHDA and CDR2 SQIVND come from the germline V gene (reference sequence). The CDR3 bases are TGTGCCAGTAGTCATAGGGGGGACCCTAGCACAGATACGCAGTATTTT. Its protein product is CASSHRGDPSTDTQYF.

CDR3 coding DNA: TGCAGCGTTGAAGTACAGAACACCGGGGAGCTGTTTTTT. This sequence encodes CSVEVQNTGELFF. The chain carries TRBV29-1 and TRBJ2-2; D unclear. This CDR3 has 13 residues. The V end lost 1 base, the J end lost 1 base, and 4 bases lay between the germline ends. Per the germline V gene, CDR1 is SQVTM and CDR2 is ANQGSEA.

This chain uses TRBV19 with TRBJ1-1, with TRBD1 matching 7 bases. CDR1 and CDR2 from the germline V gene are LNHDA and SQIVND (reference sequence). This CDR3 is built from 17 residues. V was clipped by 4 bases and J by 5 bases; unmatched bases: 16. In nucleotides, the CDR3 is TGTGCCAGTAGTACTCACCTCAGGGGGAGGATGGGAACTGAAGCTTTCTTT. It encodes CASSTHLRGRMGTEAFF.

This clone was counted a few times. V is TRBV27 and J is TRBJ2-7; 7 bases fit TRBD1. Looked up from germline, CDR1 is MNHEY and CDR2 is SMNVEV (reference sequence). V lost 5 bases and J lost 4; bases outside the gene matches: 8. This CDR3 has 14 residues. CDR3 in DNA: TGTGCCAGCAGTCCGAGACAGGGAAGGTACGAGCAGTACTTC. Encoded protein: CASSPRQGRYEQYF.

V is TRBV2 and J is TRBJ2-5, with D perhaps matching TRBD1 or TRBD2 (5 bases each). Between the trimmed V and J ends, which lost 8 bases and 1 base, there was a span of 11 bases. Germline assignment: CDR1 SNHLY and CDR2 FYNNEI. The CDR3 is made up of 13 amino acids. For the CDR3, the DNA is TGTGCCAGCTCCGGGACCTTCCAAGAGACCCAGTACTTC. Residues: CASSGTFQETQYF.

The chain uses TRBV11-2 and TRBJ1-5; D is unresolved. Looked up from germline, CDR1 is SGHAT and CDR2 is FQNNGV. The V and J ends lost 3 bases and 4 bases respectively, with 7 bases between them. The CDR3 has 13 residues. The CDR3 nucleotides are TGTGCCAGCAGCTTGCTCGGGAATCAGCCCCAGCATTTT. It codes for CASSLLGNQPQHF.

The sample holds one count of this clone. This chain joins TRBV3-1 (or the pseudogene TRBV3-2) and TRBJ2-6; D is ambiguous. CDR1 LGHDT and CDR2 YNNKEL come from the germline V gene (reference sequence). The CDR3 has 16 residues. V lost 1 base and J lost 4, with 11 bases in between. CDR3 bases: TGTGCCAGCAGCCAAGTTTGGGGATCCGGGGCCAACGTCCTGACTTTC. Translated, it gives CASSQVWGSGANVLTF.

The rearrangement uses TRBV3-1 (or the pseudogene TRBV3-2) and TRBJ2-3; D uncertain. The V gene's germline CDR1 is LGHDT and CDR2 YNNKEL (reference sequence). The CDR3 is 11 amino acids. V was pared by 2 bases and J by 5 bases, with 2 bases between. The CDR3 nucleotides read TGTGCCAGCAGCCAACTAGATACGCAGTATTTT. This codes for CASSQLDTQYF.

The genes are TRBV30 and TRBJ1-2; 7 bases are a match to TRBD1. V was clipped by 5 bases and J by 7 bases; unmatched bases: 10. This CDR3 is 13 amino acids long. Germline loops: CDR1 GTSNPN, CDR2 SVGIG (reference sequence). The CDR3 is CAWSHRGGTGYTF. In DNA, the CDR3 is TGTGCCTGGTCTCACAGGGGAGGTACTGGCTACACCTTC.

V and J are TRBV5-5 and TRBJ1-2; 11 bases agree with TRBD1. V was pared by 3 bases and J by 8 bases, with 6 bases of the junction left unmatched. The germline CDR1 and CDR2 sequences are SGHKS and YYEKEE (reference sequence). The CDR3 runs 14 residues. CDR3 in DNA: TGTGCCAGCAGCTGGCCAGGGACAGGGGGAGGCTACACCTTC. This sequence encodes CASSWPGTGGGYTF.

The chain couples TRBV10-2 to TRBJ2-5; D ambiguous. There are 14 residues in the CDR3. Germline values: CDR1 WSHSY, CDR2 SAAADI. Trimming stripped 8 bases from V and 2 bases from J, with 15 bases between. The chain's CDR3 is CASSRGQLQETQYF. The CDR3 coding sequence is TGCGCCAGCTCTCGTGGGCAGCTTCAAGAGACCCAGTACTTC.

J is TRBJ1-1 and V is TRBV5-1, with TRBD1 identical over 10 bases. The CDR3 runs 13 residues. Trimming at V came to 3 bases and at J to 11 bases, leaving 7 bases not matched to a gene. CDR1 and CDR2 from the germline V gene are SGHRS and YFSETQ. The CDR3 region is CASSSGQGRYAFF. The CDR3, as DNA: TGCGCCAGCAGCTCGGGACAGGGGAGGTACGCTTTCTTT.

The chain employs TRBV25-1 and TRBJ1-4; no firm D call. Germline CDR1 reads MGHDK; CDR2 reads SYGVNS. Trimming stripped 4 bases from V and 7 bases from J, with 13 bases between. The CDR3 length is 14 residues. The CDR3 DNA reads TGTGCCAGCAGTGTTTTCGGCAGTCGTGAAAAACTGTTTTTT. Its protein is CASSVFGSREKLFF. The full variable domain, with the rest looked up from reference TRBV25-1 and TRBJ1-4, is EADIYQTPRYLVIGTGKKITLECSQTMGHDKMYWYQQDPGMELHLIHYSYGVNSTEKGDLSSESTVSRIRTEHFPLTLESARPSHTSQYLCASSVFGSREKLFFGSGTQLSVL.